The 32 T cell receptor beta chains below all came from one sample that was sequenced in a study of T cell repertoires in cytomegalovirus infection. No antigens are known for them. TCRdb re-derived calls from the reads in MiXCR, one entry per CDR3 protein. Of 900,000 to 950,000 distinct CDR3 sequences detected, 31% appear once; the ten largest clones hold about 14%. This specimen consisted of cultured CD8+ T cells from PBMCs, obtained from culture after CMV antigen stimulation. These receptors were obtained from a human donor in good health (CMV status not recorded). Some clones in this sample may be carry-over from other donors' samples.

The chain has TRBV5-1 and TRBJ2-1; 14 bases match TRBD2. This CDR3 region has 15 residues. The germline V gene has CDR1 SGHRS and CDR2 YFSETQ. After removal of 3 bases from V and 5 bases from J, the junction contained 1 base not matched to a gene. CDR3 protein: CASSWGLAGDNEQFF. CDR3 DNA: TGCGCCAGCAGCTGGGGACTAGCGGGGGACAATGAGCAGTTCTTC.

The chain recombines TRBV6-8 with TRBJ1-4; no clear D. The germline gives CDR1 MNHGY, CDR2 SAAAGT. CDR3 length: 17 residues. The ends were cut back, 2 bases at V and 3 bases at J, with 16 bases in the middle. The chain's CDR3 is CASSYPRTGAANEKLFF. DNA of the CDR3: TGTGCCAGCAGTTACCCCCGTACGGGTGCAGCTAATGAAAAACTGTTTTTT.

The V gene is TRBV2, the J gene TRBJ1-4; D is possibly TRBD1 (5 bases). V was clipped by 6 bases and J by 14 bases, with 13 bases between them. Germline V gene sequence: CDR1 SNHLY, CDR2 FYNNEI. The CDR3 totals 11 residues. CDR3 region: CASRTGLLLFF. The CDR3 DNA reads TGTGCCAGCAGAACAGGTTTGCTTCTGTTTTTT.

Concerning this clonotype: At one end, the junction sequence differs from germline, possibly due to a read error. The chain uses TRBV14 and TRBJ2-1, with a weak D call TRBD2 (7 bases). Germline values: CDR1 SGHDN, CDR2 FVKESK. The CDR3 has 15 amino acids. As DNA, the CDR3 is TGTGCCAGCAGCCAAGTCCGGGGGGCCAACAATGGGCAGTTCTTC. It translates to CASSQVRGANNGQFF.

The V and J genes are TRBV6-8 and TRBJ2-7; 8 bases are shared with TRBD1. The V gene end was trimmed by 6 bases and the J gene end by 3 bases; junction bases not matched to a gene: 4. CDR3 size: 13 residues. Looked up from germline, CDR1 is MNHGY and CDR2 is SAAAGT. This CDR3 reads CASSKDRDYEQYF. The CDR3 region has the DNA TGTGCCAGCAGCAAGGACAGGGACTACGAGCAGTACTTC.

The J gene is TRBJ1-5, the V gene TRBV7-6, with TRBD1 as a possible D gene (6 bases). Germline CDR1 is SGHVS and CDR2 is FNYEAQ. Trimming removed 3 bases from V and 2 bases from J, with 8 bases in between. The length of the CDR3 is 14 residues. The CDR3 bases are TGTGCCAGCAGCTTCGAGGGGGGCAATCAGCCCCAGCATTTT. This codes for CASSFEGGNQPQHF.

The chain is built from TRBV4-1 and TRBJ2-1; 15 positions agree with TRBD2. Trimming cost V 4 bases and J 9 bases; bases outside gene matches: 10. Germline assignment: CDR1 MGHRA and CDR2 YSYEKL. The CDR3 is 17 residues long. Written as DNA, the CDR3 is TGCGCCAGCAGCCCACACCCAGGGACTAGCGGGGGGCTTGAGCAGTTCTTC. It translates to CASSPHPGTSGGLEQFF.

Of note for this clonotype: Sequence at one end of the junction differs from germline and may be a read error. The chain couples TRBV27 to TRBJ2-2; 7 positions match TRBD1. Germline V gives CDR1 MNHEY, CDR2 SMNVEV (reference sequence). CDR3 size: 15 residues. The CDR3 sequence: CVSSLDRAGIGELFF. DNA of the CDR3: TGTGTCAGCAGTTTAGACAGGGCGGGCATTGGGGAGCTGTTTTTT.

CDR3 loop: CASSYSRRRQPQHF. CDR3 nucleotide sequence: TGTGCCAGCAGTTACTCGAGGCGTCGTCAGCCCCAGCATTTT. The chain uses TRBV6-2 or TRBV6-3 and TRBJ1-5; D is unclear. The germline gives CDR1 MNHEY, CDR2 SVGEGT. V was clipped by 0 bases and J by 6 bases, with 9 bases between them. CDR3 size: 14 residues.

This clonotype was picked up many times. The CDR3 region is CASSSGTSGRQETQYF. Here the CDR3 DNA reads TGTGCCAGCAGCTCCGGGACTAGCGGGCGACAAGAGACCCAGTACTTC. This chain uses TRBV7-8 with TRBJ2-5, with 12 bases that match TRBD2. The CDR3 runs 16 residues. The V and J ends lost 4 bases and 2 bases, in that order; junction bases with no gene match: 5. CDR1 is SGHVS, CDR2 FQNEAQ, per germline.

This clonotype was counted many times. The CDR3 DNA sequence: TGTGCCAGCAGTTTACCTCCACGTTCCTATGGCTACACCTTC. Protein product: CASSLPPRSYGYTF. V is TRBV28 and J is TRBJ1-2; the D is unclear. There are 14 residues in the CDR3. Germline assignment: CDR1 MDHEN and CDR2 SYDVKM. Trimming took 2 bases from V and 4 from J, leaving 11 bases between them.

This clonotype was seen ten or more times. The chain is built from TRBV27 and TRBJ1-4, with D perhaps matching TRBD1 (5 bases). Per the germline V gene, CDR1 is MNHEY and CDR2 is SMNVEV (reference sequence). CDR3 length: 11 amino acids. V was clipped by 6 bases and J by 8 bases, with 7 bases between them. CDR3 in amino acids: CASSSGEKLFF. CDR3 nucleotides: TGTGCCAGCAGCTCAGGGGAAAAACTGTTTTTT.

This clonotype came up many times. The V call is TRBV7-2, the J call TRBJ1-3; D uncertain. V was cut by 5 bases and J by 4 bases, with 18 bases left in between. The CDR3 sequence is 16 residues long. The germline CDR1 and CDR2 sequences are SGHTA and FQGNSA. The CDR3 DNA sequence: TGTGCCAGCAGCCCGTCGAGGGCAGGAGCAGGAAACACCATATATTTT. It is translated as CASSPSRAGAGNTIYF.

V gene TRBV29-1 combines with J gene TRBJ2-3; D may be TRBD1 or TRBD2 (5 bases each). The CDR3 is 19 amino acids. Trimming pared 0 bases from V and 4 bases from J, leaving 26 bases between. CDR1 and CDR2 from the germline V gene are SQVTM and ANQGSEA. The CDR3 protein is CSVEDWLSPGPPRADTQYF. Here the CDR3 DNA reads TGCAGCGTTGAAGATTGGTTAAGCCCGGGGCCCCCACGGGCAGATACGCAGTATTTT.

V usage is TRBV6-1 and J usage is TRBJ1-1, with 7 bases aligning to TRBD1. Looked up from germline, CDR1 is MNHNS and CDR2 is SASEGT. CDR3 size: 11 residues. V was clipped by 5 bases and J by 11 bases; unmatched bases: 5. This CDR3 is CASSRQGLAFF. The CDR3 DNA follows: TGTGCCAGCAGTCGACAGGGTCTCGCTTTCTTT.

This clonotype was found many times. This rearrangement joins TRBV12-3 or TRBV12-4 to TRBJ1-6; 9 nucleotides match TRBD1. V dropped 5 bases and J dropped 4; count of bases not matched to a gene: 6. CDR3 length: 16 amino acids. The CDR3 here is CASSPGQGHYNSPLHF. In nucleotides, the CDR3 is TGTGCCAGCAGTCCCGGACAGGGGCATTATAATTCACCCCTCCACTTT.

Regarding this clonotype: A read error may account for a junction end that differs from germline. The CDR3 bases are TGTGCTGGTGGTTGGGATCTTCTAGCGGGGGGGCCGAAAGGGGCCAACGTCCTGACTTTC. Its translation is CAGGWDLLAGGPKGANVLTF. The genes are TRBV12-5 and TRBJ2-6; 12 bases line up with TRBD2. Per the germline V gene, CDR1 is LGHNT and CDR2 is FRNRAP. The CDR3 totals 20 residues. Looking up the rest from reference TRBV12-5 and TRBJ2-6 gives the full variable domain: DARVTQTPRHKVTEMGQEVTMRCQPILGHNTVFWYRQTMMQGLELLAYFRNRAPLDDSGMPKDRFSAEMPDATLATLKIQPSEPRDSAVYFCAGGWDLLAGGPKGANVLTFGAGSRLTVL.

This clonotype was seen many times. The chain employs TRBV7-8 and TRBJ1-5; 8 nucleotides line up with TRBD1. The CDR3 length is 15 residues. Germline values: CDR1 SGHVS, CDR2 FQNEAQ. The V gene end was trimmed by 5 bases and the J gene end by 4 bases; junction bases not matched to a gene: 7. The chain's CDR3 is CASSPRQGHNQPQHF. Here the CDR3 DNA reads TGTGCCAGCAGCCCGCGACAGGGGCATAATCAGCCCCAGCATTTT.

V usage is TRBV5-1 and J usage is TRBJ1-2; maybe TRBD1 (5 bases). V was trimmed by 5 bases and J by 6 bases, leaving 14 bases between them. The CDR3 has 13 amino acids. CDR1 SGHRS and CDR2 YFSETQ come from the germline V gene. CDR3 in amino acids: CASRLLGEDGYTF. CDR3 nucleotides: TGCGCCAGCAGGTTATTGGGGGAAGATGGCTACACCTTC. Supplemented by reference TRBV5-1 and TRBJ1-2, the full variable domain reads KAGVTQTPRYLIKTRGQQVTLSCSPISGHRSVSWYQQTPGQGLQFLFEYFSETQRNKGNFPGRFSGRQFSNSRSEMNVSTLELGDSALYLCASRLLGEDGYTFGSGTRLTVV.

The sample holds a few counts of this clonotype. The rearrangement links TRBV7-6 to TRBJ1-6; possibly TRBD1 for D (6 bases). Trimming pared 4 bases from V and 5 bases from J, leaving 18 bases between. The CDR3 is made up of 17 amino acids. Per germline, CDR1 SGHVS and CDR2 FNYEAQ. This CDR3 reads CASSSSGVRVHNSPLHF. The CDR3 DNA follows: TGTGCCAGCAGCTCATCAGGGGTACGGGTCCATAATTCACCCCTCCACTTT.

The rearrangement links TRBV9 to TRBJ2-3; perhaps TRBD1 as D (6 bases). Between the trimmed V and J ends, which lost 0 bases and 0 bases, there was a span of 8 bases. CDR3 length: 15 amino acids. Germline CDR1 SGDLS, CDR2 YYNGEE. The CDR3 loop reads CASSVAGTSTDTQYF. CDR3 nucleotides: TGTGCCAGCAGCGTAGCCGGGACAAGCACAGATACGCAGTATTTT.

V usage is TRBV7-3 and J usage is TRBJ2-1; 7 nucleotides agree with TRBD2. Germline loops: CDR1 SGHTA, CDR2 FQGTGA. This CDR3 has 15 residues. V shed 2 bases and J 6 bases; nucleotides not matched to a gene: 7. The CDR3 DNA reads as TGTGCCAGCAGCTTAGGGGGAGGGTCTACCAATGAGCAGTTCTTC. Encoded protein: CASSLGGGSTNEQFF.

There are a few counts of this clonotype. The chain joins TRBV12-3 or TRBV12-4 to TRBJ1-4, with D perhaps matching TRBD1 (5 bases). The CDR3 runs to 14 residues. Trimming took off 3 bases at V and 8 bases at J, with 13 bases between the two ends. CDR3 bases: TGTGCCAGCAGTTTCGGTGGGGGAAGAGAAAAACTGTTTTTT. Its translation is CASSFGGGREKLFF.

This clonotype was counted ten times or more. The CDR3 region has the DNA TGTGCCAGCAGTTACTCCGGGACAGGGAACACTGAAGCTTTCTTT. Translated: CASSYSGTGNTEAFF. The chain recombines TRBV6-5 with TRBJ1-1; 8 bases align to TRBD1. With 0 bases clipped from V and 1 base from J, the junction kept 1 base outside the gene matches. The germline V gene encodes CDR1 MNHEY and CDR2 SVGAGI. The CDR3 runs 15 residues.

The chain is built from TRBV19 and TRBJ2-1; TRBD2 is a possible D gene (5 bases). Germline CDR1 is LNHDA and CDR2 is SQIVND (reference sequence). V gave up 3 bases and J gave up 3 bases, with 12 bases separating them. The CDR3 loop spans 15 amino acids. As DNA, the CDR3 is TGTGCCAGTAGTATCGGAGTAGCGCACTACAATGAGCAGTTCTTC. It yields the protein CASSIGVAHYNEQFF.

The rearrangement joins TRBV11-2 to TRBJ1-5; D uncertain. CDR3 length: 13 amino acids. V gave up 3 bases and J gave up 3 bases, with 6 bases separating them. In germline, CDR1 is SGHAT, CDR2 FQNNGV. The CDR3 sequence: CASSLSHNQPQHF. Written as DNA, the CDR3 is TGTGCCAGCAGCTTGTCCCACAATCAGCCCCAGCATTTT. The full variable domain, its missing parts supplied by reference TRBV11-2 and TRBJ1-5, is EAGVAQSPRYKIIEKRQSVAFWCNPISGHATLYWYQQILGQGPKLLIQFQNNGVVDDSQLPKDRFSAERLKGVDSTLKIQPAKLEDSAVYLCASSLSHNQPQHFGDGTRLSIL.

The V and J genes are TRBV11-1 and TRBJ1-1; a weak D match, TRBD1 (5 bases). This CDR3 comprises 14 residues. V was clipped by 8 bases and J by 1 base, with 14 bases between them. Germline assignment: CDR1 SGHAT and CDR2 FQDESV (reference sequence). DNA of the CDR3: TGTGCCAGCGGGGGGGGACTTGGGAACACTGAAGCTTTCTTT. Its protein product is CASGGGLGNTEAFF.

V and J are TRBV4-1 and TRBJ1-1; the match to TRBD1 covers 12 bases. Germline V gene lookup returns CDR1 MGHRA and CDR2 YSYEKL. The CDR3 loop spans 14 amino acids. The trim removed 4 bases at V and 7 bases at J, leaving 4 bases unmatched. In DNA, the CDR3 is TGCGCCAGCAGCCCGGGACAGGGGGCTATTGAAGCTTTCTTT. Translation: CASSPGQGAIEAFF.

CDR3 nucleotide sequence: TGTGCCAGCTGGGACAGGGCAATGATCGCTGAAGCTTTCTTT. It is translated as CASWDRAMIAEAFF. V and J are TRBV28 and TRBJ1-1, with 9 bases identical to TRBD1. Trimming removed 8 bases from V and 6 bases from J; junction bases left unmatched: 10. CDR1 is MDHEN, CDR2 SYDVKM, per germline. The CDR3 loop spans 14 amino acids.

This clonotype has only one observation. The chain is built from TRBV28 and TRBJ1-1; maybe TRBD1 (6 bases). The ends were cut back, 10 bases at V and 6 bases at J, with 15 bases in the middle. Germline CDR1 and CDR2: MDHEN and SYDVKM. The CDR3 has 12 residues. CDR3 sequence reads: CAIGGGRAEAFF. The CDR3 nucleotides are TGTGCCATAGGGGGGGGGAGGGCTGAAGCTTTCTTT.

This clonotype has more than one count but fewer than ten. The V call is TRBV6-2 or TRBV6-3, the J call TRBJ2-1; the D is unclear. The CDR3 has 12 residues. Trimming cost V 6 bases and J 3 bases, with 6 bases left between them. CDR1 and CDR2 (germline): MNHEY, SVGEGT. CDR3 residues: CASRNIYNEQFF. The CDR3 bases are TGTGCCAGCAGGAATATCTACAATGAGCAGTTCTTC.

This clonotype has only a few counts. This chain connects TRBV12-3 or TRBV12-4 to TRBJ2-1, with a tentative D call TRBD2 (6 bases). This CDR3 contains 15 residues. V was clipped by 5 bases and J by 3 bases, with 14 bases between them. Written as DNA, the CDR3 is TGTGCCAGCAGTCCCGGGGGACTGGGCTACAATGAGCAGTTCTTC. Translating gives CASSPGGLGYNEQFF.